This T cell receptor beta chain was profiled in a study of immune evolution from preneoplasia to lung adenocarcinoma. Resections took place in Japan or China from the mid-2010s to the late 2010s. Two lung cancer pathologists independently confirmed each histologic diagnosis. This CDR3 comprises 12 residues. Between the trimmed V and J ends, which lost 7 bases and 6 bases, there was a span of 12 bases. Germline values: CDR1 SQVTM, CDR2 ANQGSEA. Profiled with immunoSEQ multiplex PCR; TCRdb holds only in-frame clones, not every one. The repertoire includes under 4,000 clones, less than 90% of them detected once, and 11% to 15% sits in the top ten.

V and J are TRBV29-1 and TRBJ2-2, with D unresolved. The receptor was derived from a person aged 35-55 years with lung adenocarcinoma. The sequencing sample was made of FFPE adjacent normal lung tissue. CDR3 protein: CSARTDAGELFF. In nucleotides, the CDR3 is TGCAGCGCCCGTACCGACGCCGGGGAGCTGTTTTTT.